This T cell receptor beta chain was sequenced during a study of CD8+ T cells in alopecia areata. It was from alopecia areata patients that lesional scalp punch biopsies and peripheral blood were collected. RNA was extracted and reverse transcribed into cDNA as the sequencing template. The method was immunoSEQ multiplex PCR; TCRdb's version includes in-frame clones alone and lacks a portion of them. The data hold approximately 13,000 clones, with under 65% observed a single time. The CDR3 loop spans 15 amino acids. Germline V CDR1 and CDR2: SNHLY, FYNNEI. V was trimmed by 2 bases and J by 7 bases, leaving 14 bases between them.

Specimen: skin. The rearrangement uses TRBV2 and TRBJ1-4; possibly TRBD1 for D (5 bases). The clonotype originates from a human donor with alopecia areata. The CDR3 sequence: CASSEWPLGGEKLFF. Here the CDR3 DNA reads TGTGCCAGCAGTGAATGGCCCCTGGGGGGTGAAAAACTGTTTTTT.